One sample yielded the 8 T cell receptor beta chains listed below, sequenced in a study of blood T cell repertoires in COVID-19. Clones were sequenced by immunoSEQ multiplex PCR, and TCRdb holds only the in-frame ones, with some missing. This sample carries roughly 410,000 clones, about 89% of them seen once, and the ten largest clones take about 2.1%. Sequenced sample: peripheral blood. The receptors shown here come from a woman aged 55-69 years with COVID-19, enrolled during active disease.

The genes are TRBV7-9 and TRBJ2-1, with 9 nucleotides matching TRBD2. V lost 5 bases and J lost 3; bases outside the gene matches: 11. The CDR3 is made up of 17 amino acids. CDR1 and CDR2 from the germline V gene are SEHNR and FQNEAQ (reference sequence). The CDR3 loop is CASSKRLERGVYNEQFF. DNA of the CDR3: TGTGCCAGCAGCAAGCGACTGGAGCGGGGGGTCTACAATGAGCAGTTCTTC.

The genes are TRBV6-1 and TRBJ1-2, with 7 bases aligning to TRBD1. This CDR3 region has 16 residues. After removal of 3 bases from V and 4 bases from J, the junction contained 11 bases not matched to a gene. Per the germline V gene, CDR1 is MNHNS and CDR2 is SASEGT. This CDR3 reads CASSDETGTDLYGYTF. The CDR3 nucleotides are TGTGCCAGCAGTGACGAGACCGGGACAGACCTCTATGGCTACACCTTC.

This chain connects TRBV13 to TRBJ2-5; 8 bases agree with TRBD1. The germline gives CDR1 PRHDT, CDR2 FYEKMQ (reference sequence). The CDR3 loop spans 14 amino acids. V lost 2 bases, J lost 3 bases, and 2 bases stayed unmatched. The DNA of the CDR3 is TGTGCCAGCAGCTTAAGGACAGGGAAAGAGACCCAGTACTTC. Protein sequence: CASSLRTGKETQYF.

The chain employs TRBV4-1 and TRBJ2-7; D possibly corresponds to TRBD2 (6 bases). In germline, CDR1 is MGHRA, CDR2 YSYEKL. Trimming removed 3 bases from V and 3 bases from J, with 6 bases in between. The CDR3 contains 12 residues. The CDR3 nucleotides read TGCGCCAGCAGCCAGGGAGGCTACGAGCAGTACTTC. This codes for CASSQGGYEQYF.

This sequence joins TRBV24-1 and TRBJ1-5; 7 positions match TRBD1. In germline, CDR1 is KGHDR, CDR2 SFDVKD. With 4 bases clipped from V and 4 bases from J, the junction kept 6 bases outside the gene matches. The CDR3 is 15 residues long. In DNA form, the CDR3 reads TGTGCCACCAGTGAGGGACAGAAGATAAATCAGCCCCAGCATTTT. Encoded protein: CATSEGQKINQPQHF.

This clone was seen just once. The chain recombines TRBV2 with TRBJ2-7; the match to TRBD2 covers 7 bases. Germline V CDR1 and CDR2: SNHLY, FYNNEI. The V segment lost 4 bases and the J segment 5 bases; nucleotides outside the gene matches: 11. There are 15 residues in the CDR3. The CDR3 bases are TGTGCCAGCAGTGTCCTGGGGGGAGGGGTCGACGAGCAGTACTTC. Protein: CASSVLGGGVDEQYF.

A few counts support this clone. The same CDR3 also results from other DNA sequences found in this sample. CDR3: CASSLGGPGQPQHF. CDR3 DNA: TGCGCCAGCAGCTTGGGGGGGCCGGGACAGCCCCAGCATTTT. This sequence joins TRBV5-1 and TRBJ1-5, with D possibly matching TRBD1 (6 bases). Looked up from germline, CDR1 is SGHRS and CDR2 is YFSETQ. This CDR3 has 14 amino acids. The germline V and J ends were trimmed by 0 bases and 7 bases, with 11 bases remaining between them.

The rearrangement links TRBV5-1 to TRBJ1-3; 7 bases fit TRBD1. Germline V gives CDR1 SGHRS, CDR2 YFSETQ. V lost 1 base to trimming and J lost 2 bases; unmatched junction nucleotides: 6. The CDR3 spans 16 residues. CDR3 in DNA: TGCGCCAGCAGCTTGAGGGACAGCGGTCCTGGAAACACCATATATTTT. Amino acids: CASSLRDSGPGNTIYF.